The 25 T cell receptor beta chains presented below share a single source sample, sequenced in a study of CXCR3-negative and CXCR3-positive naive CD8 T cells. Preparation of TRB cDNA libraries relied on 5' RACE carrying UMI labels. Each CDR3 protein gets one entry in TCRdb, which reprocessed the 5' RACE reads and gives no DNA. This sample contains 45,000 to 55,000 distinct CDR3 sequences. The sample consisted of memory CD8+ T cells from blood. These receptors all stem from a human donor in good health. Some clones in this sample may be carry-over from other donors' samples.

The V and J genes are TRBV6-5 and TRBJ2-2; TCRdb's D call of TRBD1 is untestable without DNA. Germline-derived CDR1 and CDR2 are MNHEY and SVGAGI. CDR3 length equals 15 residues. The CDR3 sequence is CASSPGDRVAGELFF.

The CDR3 sequence is CASSLAAGNYGYTF. The rearrangement uses TRBV7-9 and TRBJ1-2. The CDR3 totals 14 residues. CDR1 and CDR2 (germline): SEHNR, FQNEAQ (reference sequence).

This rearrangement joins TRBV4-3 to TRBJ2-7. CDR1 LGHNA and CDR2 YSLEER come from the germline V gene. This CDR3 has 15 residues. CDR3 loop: CASSQVSIGSYEQYF.

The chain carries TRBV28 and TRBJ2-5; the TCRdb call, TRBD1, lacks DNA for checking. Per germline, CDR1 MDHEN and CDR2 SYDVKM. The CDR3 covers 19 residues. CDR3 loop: CASSYPFVQGTGSQETQYF.

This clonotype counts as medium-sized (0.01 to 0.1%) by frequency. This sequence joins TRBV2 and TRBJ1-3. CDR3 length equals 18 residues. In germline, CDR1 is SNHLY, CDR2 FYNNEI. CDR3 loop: CASSESGIQSLSGNTIYF.

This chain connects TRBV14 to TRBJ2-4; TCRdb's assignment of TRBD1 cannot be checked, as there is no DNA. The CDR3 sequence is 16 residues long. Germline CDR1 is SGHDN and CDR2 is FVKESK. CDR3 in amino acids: CASSPLGSSPKNIQYF. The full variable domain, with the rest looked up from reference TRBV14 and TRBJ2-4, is EAGVTQFPSHSVIEKGQTVTLRCDPISGHDNLYWYRRVMGKEIKFLLHFVKESKQDESGMPNNRFLAERTGGTYSTLKVQPAELEDSGVYFCASSPLGSSPKNIQYFGAGTRLSVL.

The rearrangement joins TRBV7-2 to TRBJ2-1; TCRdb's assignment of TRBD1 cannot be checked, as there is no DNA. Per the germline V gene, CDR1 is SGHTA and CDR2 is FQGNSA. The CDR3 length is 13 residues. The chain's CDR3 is CATGASAYNEQFF. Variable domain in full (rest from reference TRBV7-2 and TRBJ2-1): GAGVSQSPSNKVTEKGKDVELRCDPISGHTALYWYRQSLGQGLEFLIYFQGNSAPDKSGLPSDRFSAERTGGSVSTLTIQRTQQEDSAVYLCATGASAYNEQFFGPGTRLTVL.

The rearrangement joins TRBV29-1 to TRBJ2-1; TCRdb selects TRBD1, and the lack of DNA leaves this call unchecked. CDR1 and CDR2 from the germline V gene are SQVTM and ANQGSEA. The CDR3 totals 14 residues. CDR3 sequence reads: CSVVGQGASDEQFF.

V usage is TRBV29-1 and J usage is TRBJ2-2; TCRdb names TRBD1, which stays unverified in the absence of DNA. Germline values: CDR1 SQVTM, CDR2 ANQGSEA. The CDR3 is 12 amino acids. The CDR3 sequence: CSGQGGTGELFF.

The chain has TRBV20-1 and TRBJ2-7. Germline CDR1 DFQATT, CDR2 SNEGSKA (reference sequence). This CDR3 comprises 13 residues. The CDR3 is CSAMGSDTYEQYF.

CDR3 loop: CASSLVGQLYQETQYF. The chain combines TRBV7-6 with TRBJ2-5. Germline V lookup: CDR1 SGHVS, CDR2 FNYEAQ. CDR3 size: 16 residues. The full variable domain, rest sourced from reference TRBV7-6 and TRBJ2-5, is GAGVSQSPRYKVTKRGQDVALRCDPISGHVSLYWYRQALGQGPEFLTYFNYEAQQDKSGLPNDRFSAERPEGSISTLTIQRTEQRDSAMYRCASSLVGQLYQETQYFGPGTRLLVL.

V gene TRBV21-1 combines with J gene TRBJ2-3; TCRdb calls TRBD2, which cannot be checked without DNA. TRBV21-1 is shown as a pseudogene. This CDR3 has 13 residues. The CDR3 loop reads CASTGLQTDTQYF.

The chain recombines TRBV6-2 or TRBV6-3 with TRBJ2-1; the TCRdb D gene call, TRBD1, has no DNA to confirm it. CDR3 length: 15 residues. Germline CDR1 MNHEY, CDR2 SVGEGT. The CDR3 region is CASSILAGAVNEQFF.

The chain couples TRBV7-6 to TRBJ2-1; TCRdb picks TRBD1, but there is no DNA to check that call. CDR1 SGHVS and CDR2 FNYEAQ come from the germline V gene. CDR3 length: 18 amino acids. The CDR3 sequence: CASSLKGPRLSSYNEQFF.

CDR3 residues: CSVDRQDSGNTIYF. V gene TRBV29-1 combines with J gene TRBJ1-3; the TCRdb D gene call, TRBD1, has no DNA to confirm it. The V gene's germline CDR1 is SQVTM and CDR2 ANQGSEA. The length of the CDR3 is 14 residues.

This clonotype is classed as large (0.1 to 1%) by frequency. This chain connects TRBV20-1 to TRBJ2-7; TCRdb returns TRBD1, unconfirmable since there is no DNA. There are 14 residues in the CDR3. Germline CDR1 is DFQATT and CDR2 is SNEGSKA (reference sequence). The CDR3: CSAKDGGGIDEQYF.

The CDR3 here is CASSYSIRETQYF. The chain joins TRBV6-2 or TRBV6-3 to TRBJ2-5. The germline V gene has CDR1 MNHEY and CDR2 SVGEGT. This CDR3 region has 13 residues.

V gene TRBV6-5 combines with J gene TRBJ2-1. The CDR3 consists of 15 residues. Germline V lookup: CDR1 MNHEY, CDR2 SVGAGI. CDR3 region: CASSYSGSSYNEQFF.

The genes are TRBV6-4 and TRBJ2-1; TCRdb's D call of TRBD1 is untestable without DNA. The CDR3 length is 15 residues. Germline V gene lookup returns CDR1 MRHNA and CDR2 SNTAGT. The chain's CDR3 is CASSDRGPFVGEQFF.

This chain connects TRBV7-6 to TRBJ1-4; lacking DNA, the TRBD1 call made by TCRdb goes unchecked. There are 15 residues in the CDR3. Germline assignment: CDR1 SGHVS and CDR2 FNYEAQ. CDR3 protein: CASSLYDRGGEKLFF.

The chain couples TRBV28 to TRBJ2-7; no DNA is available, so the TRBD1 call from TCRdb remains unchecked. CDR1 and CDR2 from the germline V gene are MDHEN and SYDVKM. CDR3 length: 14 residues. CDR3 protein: CASSLFGRGSEQYF. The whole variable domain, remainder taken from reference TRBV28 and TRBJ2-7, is DVKVTQSSRYLVKRTGEKVFLECVQDMDHENMFWYRQDPGLGLRLIYFSYDVKMKEKGDIPEGYSVSREKKERFSLILESASTNQTSMYLCASSLFGRGSEQYFGPGTRLTVT.

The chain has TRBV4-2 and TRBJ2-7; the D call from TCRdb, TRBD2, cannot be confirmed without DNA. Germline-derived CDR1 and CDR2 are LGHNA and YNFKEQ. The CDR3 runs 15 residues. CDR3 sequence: CASSQERGGSYEQYF.

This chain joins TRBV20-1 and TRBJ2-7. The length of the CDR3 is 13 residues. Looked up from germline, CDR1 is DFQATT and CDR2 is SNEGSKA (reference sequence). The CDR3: CSARARLSYEQYF.

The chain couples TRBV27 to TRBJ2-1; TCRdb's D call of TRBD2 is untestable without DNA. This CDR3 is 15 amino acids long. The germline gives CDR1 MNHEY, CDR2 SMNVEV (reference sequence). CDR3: CASSAGTSSFNEQFF.

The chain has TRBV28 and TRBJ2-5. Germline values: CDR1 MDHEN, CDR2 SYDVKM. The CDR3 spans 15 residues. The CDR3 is CASSLATEKQETQYF.